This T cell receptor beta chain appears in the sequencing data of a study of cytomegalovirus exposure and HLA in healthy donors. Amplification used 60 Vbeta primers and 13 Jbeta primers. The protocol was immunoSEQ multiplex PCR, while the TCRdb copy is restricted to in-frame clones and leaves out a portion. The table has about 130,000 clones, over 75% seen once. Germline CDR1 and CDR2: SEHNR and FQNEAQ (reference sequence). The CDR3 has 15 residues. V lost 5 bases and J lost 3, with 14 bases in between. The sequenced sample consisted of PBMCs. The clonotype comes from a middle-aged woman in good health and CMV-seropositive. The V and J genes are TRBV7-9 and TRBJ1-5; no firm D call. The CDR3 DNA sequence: TGTGCCAGCAGCCCAAGTGGCAGAACCAATCAGCCCCAGCATTTT. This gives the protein CASSPSGRTNQPQHF.